A single sample is the source of the 2 T cell receptor beta chains below, sequenced in a study of T cells in narcolepsy. Sequenced by immunoSEQ multiplex PCR; TCRdb stores in-frame clones only, minus some. The repertoire holds tens of thousands of clones, with about 79% as singletons. Sequencing input: CD45RA- memory CD4+ T cells from PBMCs. Source of these receptors: a human donor with narcolepsy.

V gene TRBV18 combines with J gene TRBJ2-1; no definite D call. The CDR3 has 12 residues. V gave up 6 bases and J gave up 7 bases, with 10 bases separating them. Germline values: CDR1 KGHSH, CDR2 LQKENI. The CDR3 here is CASSPIKNEQFF. The CDR3 DNA reads as TGTGCCAGCTCGCCCATAAAGAATGAGCAGTTCTTC. Filled out from reference TRBV18 and TRBJ2-1, the complete variable domain reads NAGVMQNPRHLVRRRGQEARLRCSPMKGHSHVYWYRQLPEEGLKFMVYLQKENIIDESGMPKERFSAEFPKEGPSILRIQQVVRGDSAAYFCASSPIKNEQFFGPGTRLTVL.

The chain has TRBV7-2 and TRBJ1-2; D is uncertain. CDR3 length equals 15 residues. V shed 1 base and J shed 1 base, with 10 bases lying between them. In germline, CDR1 is SGHTA, CDR2 FQGNSA. CDR3 in DNA: TGTGCCAGCAGCTTAGTTCGGAACAGTAACTATGGCTACACCTTC. Its protein is CASSLVRNSNYGYTF. Complete variable domain (other parts from reference TRBV7-2 and TRBJ1-2): GAGVSQSPSNKVTEKGKDVELRCDPISGHTALYWYRQSLGQGLEFLIYFQGNSAPDKSGLPSDRFSAERTGGSVSTLTIQRTQQEDSAVYLCASSLVRNSNYGYTFGSGTRLTVV.